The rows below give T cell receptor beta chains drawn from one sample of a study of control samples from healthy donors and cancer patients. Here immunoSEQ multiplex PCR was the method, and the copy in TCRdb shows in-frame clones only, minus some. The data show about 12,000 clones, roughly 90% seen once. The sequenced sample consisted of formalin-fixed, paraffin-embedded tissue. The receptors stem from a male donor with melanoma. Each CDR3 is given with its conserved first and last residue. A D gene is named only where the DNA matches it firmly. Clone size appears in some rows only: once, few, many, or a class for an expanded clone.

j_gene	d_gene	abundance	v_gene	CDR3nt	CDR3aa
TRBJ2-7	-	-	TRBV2	TGTGCCAGCAGTGGGAACCTCGAGCAGTACTTC	CASSGNLEQYF
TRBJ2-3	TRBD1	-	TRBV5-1	TGCGCCAGCAGCTTGGGGACAGGGGGACATACGCAGTATTTT	CASSLGTGGHTQYF
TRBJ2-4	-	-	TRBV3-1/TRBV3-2	TGTGCCAGCAGCCAAGATAGGGGCAGTAGGGTCGGAGCCAAAAACATTCAGTACTTC	CASSQDRGSRVGAKNIQYF
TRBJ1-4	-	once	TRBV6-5	TGTGCCAGCAGCCCACGGCCTGCAACTAATGAAAAACTGTTTTTT	CASSPRPATNEKLFF
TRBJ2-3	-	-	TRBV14	TGTGCCAGCAGCCGGACGGCTAGCACAGATACGCAGTATTTT	CASSRTASTDTQYF
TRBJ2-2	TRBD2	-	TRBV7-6	TGTGCCAGCAGCGGATGGGCTAGCGGGAATCCCGGGGAGCTGTTTTTT	CASSGWASGNPGELFF
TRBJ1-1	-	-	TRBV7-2	TGTGCCAGCAGCCGGACCTGGGAGATGAACACTGAAGCTTTCTTT	CASSRTWEMNTEAFF
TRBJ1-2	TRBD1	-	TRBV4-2	TGTGCCAGCAGCCAAGGCTTGGACAGGGGAGGGAATGGCTACACCTTC	CASSQGLDRGGNGYTF
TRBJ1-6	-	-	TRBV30	TGTGCCTGGAGCCCCAGGGGATTTTCACCCCTCCACTTT	CAWSPRGFSPLHF
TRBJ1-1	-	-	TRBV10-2	TGCGCCAGCGGAGGAGAAGTTAACACTGAAGCTTTCTTT	CASGGEVNTEAFF
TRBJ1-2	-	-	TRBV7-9	TGTGCCAGCAGCTCCTCGACAGCCTCCTATGGCTACACCTTC	CASSSSTASYGYTF
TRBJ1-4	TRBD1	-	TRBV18	TGTGCCAGCTCATACACAGGGGGAGATGAAAAACTGTTTTTT	CASSYTGGDEKLFF
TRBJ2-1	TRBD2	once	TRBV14	TGTGCCAGCAGCAGAACAGCGGGAGGTTACAATGAGCAGTTCTTC	CASSRTAGGYNEQFF
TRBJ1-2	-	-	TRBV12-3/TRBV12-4	TGTGCCAGCAGGACGGACGGTCCGGATGGCTACACCTTC	CASRTDGPDGYTF
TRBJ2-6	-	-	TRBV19	TGTGCCAGTGGGTACACCAGCTCTGGGGCCAACGTCCTGACTTTC	CASGYTSSGANVLTF
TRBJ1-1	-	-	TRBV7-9	TGTGCCAGCAGCCCGCCCGCTGGGGTGAACACTGAAGCTTTCTTT	CASSPPAGVNTEAFF
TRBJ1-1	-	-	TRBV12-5	TGTGCTAGTGGTGCCTCCGGGCCGGTAGCTTTCTTT	CASGASGPVAFF
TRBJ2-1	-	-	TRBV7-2	TGTGCCAGCAGCTCCCTCGACGGGGCCAATGAGCAGTTCTTC	CASSSLDGANEQFF
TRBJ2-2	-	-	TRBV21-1	TGTGCCAGCAGCCCACCTAACACCGGGGAGCTGTTTTTT	CASSPPNTGELFF
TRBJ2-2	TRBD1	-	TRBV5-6	TGTGCCAGCAGCTTCGGGACAGGGGGAGGGGAGCTGTTTTTT	CASSFGTGGGELFF
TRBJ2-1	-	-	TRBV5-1	TGCGCCAGCAGCCCGGGGTCGGGAGTCGATGAGCAGTTCTTC	CASSPGSGVDEQFF
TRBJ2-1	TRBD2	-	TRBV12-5	TGTGCTAGTGGTTTCCCTCCGGGACTAGCGCAACCGGGGGCCTACAATGAGCAGTTCTTC	CASGFPPGLAQPGAYNEQFF
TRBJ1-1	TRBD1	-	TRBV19	TGTGCCAGTAGTATAGGGGAGACAGGGACTGAAGCTTTCTTT	CASSIGETGTEAFF
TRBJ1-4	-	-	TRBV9	TGTGCCAGCAGCGTAACGGCGGGGGGCTTGTTTGAAAAACTGTTTTTT	CASSVTAGGLFEKLFF
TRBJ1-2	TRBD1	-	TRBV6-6	TGTGCCAGCAGCCGATTACAGGGGTATGGCTACACCTTC	CASSRLQGYGYTF
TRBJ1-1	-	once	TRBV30	TGTGCTCGGAGGTCAGGAGAGCACACTGAAGCTTTCTTT	CARRSGEHTEAFF
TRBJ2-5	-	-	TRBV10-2	TGCGCCAGCAGTGAGCCGGGAGCTTGGGAGACCCAGTACTTC	CASSEPGAWETQYF
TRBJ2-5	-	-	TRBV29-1	TGCAGCGACGAAGAGACCCAGTACTTC	CSDEETQYF
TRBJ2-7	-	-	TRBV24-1	TGTGCCACCAGTGACTATGACAGGTTTCTTGCTAGCGAGCAGTACTTC	CATSDYDRFLASEQYF
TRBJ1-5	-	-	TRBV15	TGTGCCACCAGCAGAGGGACCGGGACATCTAATCAGCCCCAGCATTTT	CATSRGTGTSNQPQHF
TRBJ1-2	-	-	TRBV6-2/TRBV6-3	TGTGCCAGCAGTTTTAGGACAGCTAACTATGGCTACACCTTC	CASSFRTANYGYTF
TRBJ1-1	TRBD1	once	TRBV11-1	TGTGCCAGCAGCACGGACAGGGACACTGAAGCTTTCTTT	CASSTDRDTEAFF
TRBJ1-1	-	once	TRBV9	TGTGCCAGCAGGTGGACGGAGAACACTGAAGCTTTCTTT	CASRWTENTEAFF
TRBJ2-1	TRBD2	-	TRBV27	TGTGCCAGCAGTTTAGTCGCTAGCGGGAGATATGAGCAGTTCTTC	CASSLVASGRYEQFF
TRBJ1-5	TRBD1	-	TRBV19	TGTGCCACTCATCCGGGACAGGGCGGTTTATACAGCAATCAGCCCCAGCATTTT	CATHPGQGGLYSNQPQHF
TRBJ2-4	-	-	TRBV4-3	TGCGCCAGCAGCCCTAAATTCGGCGGAAACATTCAGTACTTC	CASSPKFGGNIQYF
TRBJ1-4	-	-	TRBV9	TGTGCCAGCAGCGTAGGCAAGTGGGGGGAAAAACTGTTTTTT	CASSVGKWGEKLFF
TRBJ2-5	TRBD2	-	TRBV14	TGTGCCAGCAGCCACTTACTAGCGGGGCAAGAGACCCAGTACTTC	CASSHLLAGQETQYF
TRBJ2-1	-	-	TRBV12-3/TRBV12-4	TGTGCCAGCAGTTTAGGCTACAATGAGCAGTTCTTC	CASSLGYNEQFF
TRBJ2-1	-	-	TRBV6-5	TGTGCCAGCAGTTACTCCAGCTGGTCAGGTGAGCAGTTCTTC	CASSYSSWSGEQFF
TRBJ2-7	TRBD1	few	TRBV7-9	TGTGCCAGCAGTTCCCCGGGACAGGCTCACGAGCAGTACTTC	CASSSPGQAHEQYF
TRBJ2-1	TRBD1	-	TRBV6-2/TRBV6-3	TGTGCCAGCAGTTACTCAGTGTCCACAGGGGCAGCGGACAATGAGCAGTTCTTC	CASSYSVSTGAADNEQFF
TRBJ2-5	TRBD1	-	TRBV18	TGTGCCAGCTCACCGGGACAGGGGGAGACCCAGTACTTC	CASSPGQGETQYF
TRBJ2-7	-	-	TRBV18	TGTGCCAGCTCAAGTCGGGACACCGCCTACGAGCAATACTTC	CASSSRDTAYEQYF
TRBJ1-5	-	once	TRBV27	TGTGCCAGCAGCGGGGGGGGTCAGCCCCAGCATTTT	CASSGGGQPQHF
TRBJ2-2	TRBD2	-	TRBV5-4	TGTGCCAGCAGCTCTGGACTAGCACAACCTGGGGGGGAGCTGTTTTTT	CASSSGLAQPGGELFF
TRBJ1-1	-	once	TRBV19	TGTGCCAGTAGTATGAACGGGAACACTGAAGCTTTCTTT	CASSMNGNTEAFF
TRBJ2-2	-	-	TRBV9	TGTGCCAGCAGCGTGAACACCGGGGAGCTGTTTTTT	CASSVNTGELFF
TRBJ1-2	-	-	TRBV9	TGTGCCAGCAGCGTAGGGCACCTCCCTGGGGGCTACACCTTC	CASSVGHLPGGYTF
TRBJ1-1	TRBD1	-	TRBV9	TGTGCCAGCAGCGTAGTCTCCGACAGGGGTGGGACTGAAGCTTTCTTT	CASSVVSDRGGTEAFF
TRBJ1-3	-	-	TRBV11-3	TGTGCCAGCAGCTTAGATCGGTATGGTGGAAACACCATATATTTT	CASSLDRYGGNTIYF
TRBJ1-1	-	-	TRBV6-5	TGTGCCAGCAGGCTACAGCTGAACACTGAAGCTTTCTTT	CASRLQLNTEAFF